This T cell receptor beta chain was observed in a study of blood T cell repertoires in COVID-19 (dated by TCRdb to 2020 to 2022). With respect to the entire study: Samples from collaborators originated in the United States, Italy and Spain and spanned both the acute and convalescent phases of COVID-19. The prospective study material was composed of cDNA or gDNA derived from T cells, B-cell-depleted T cells, or PBMCs. Subjects who had been exposed to COVID-19, were actively infected with it, or had recovered from it provided the deeply sampled blood TCRbeta repertoires that made up the dataset. The repertoires were made available in a free public database intended to serve as a resource for research on the immune response to SARS-CoV-2. The samples were drawn from two sources: the first 160 participants of the ongoing ImmuneRACE study, and 950 to 1,500 subjects contributed by 6 global collaborators. A de-identified subject ID, COVID-19 status, age in years and sex were almost always included in the sample metadata. Where available, HLA class I and class II types were obtained from metadata supplied by the sample provider rather than from assay-based typing.

CDR1 MNHEY and CDR2 SVGEGT were looked up in the germline V gene. V is shortened by 5 bases, J by 4 bases, and the region joining them spans 8 bases. The CDR3 spans 12 residues, from the cysteine through the phenylalanine. Of all the DNA, just the CDR3 is kept, 36 bases in frame from base 1. Each collaborating institution followed its own protocols to collect whole blood in K2EDTA tubes. For TCRbeta analysis, collaborator samples were shipped as frozen whole blood, as isolated PBMCs, or as DNA extracted from either sample type. Worth noting for this clone: There is no known antigen for this receptor. No base quality information exists; no much larger clone differs at one position.

The immunoSEQ Assay, a bias-controlled multiplex PCR, was used to amplify TCRbeta CDR3 regions from genomic DNA. The original methods were these. Within the assay, amplification of reference gene primers was used to estimate how many nucleated cells each sample contained. To quantify the absolute abundance of each unique TCRbeta CDR3 rearrangement, sequence reads were collapsed and filtered. Productive Simpson clonality was computed per sample as the square root of Simpson's diversity index over productive rearrangements. TCRdb mirrors the immuneACCESS table, restricted to in-frame sequences. Some clones are absent from its copies; in checked studies, under half trace to an unresolved V gene, and the reason for the others is unknown. V, J and clone size reflect that table, while D and trimming were determined from the DNA. The table for this sample lists 78,000 or so clones; roughly 86% of them were counted only once. The ten top clones hold less than 7% of the sample.

The paper as a whole reports these results and caveats: How much clinical and demographic metadata was included differed by source and by participant, and the metadata was provided uncurated.

This TCR was sampled from a woman aged 45-59 years with acute or convalescent COVID-19. Sequencing used peripheral blood. Recombination linked TRBV6-2 or TRBV6-3 to TRBJ1-1; no D gene can be assigned with confidence. The sequenced DNA is TGTGCCAGCAGTAACGAACTCACTGAAGCTTTCTTT. This codes for CASSNELTEAFF.